Following are 28 T cell receptor beta chains from one sample sequenced in a study of CD8 T cells in ankylosing spondylitis. TCRdb re-called the 5' RACE reads through MiXCR, storing one row per CDR3 protein. The sample consists of some 300,000 distinct CDR3 sequences, roughly 20% of them appearing once. Sequencing was carried out using blood, either unsorted or a sorted T cell fraction (not recorded which). The receptor set was obtained from a female donor with ankylosing spondylitis or in good health (not recorded which).

This chain links TRBV7-6 with TRBJ1-4; no definite D call. V lost 0 bases and J lost 3, with 8 bases in between. In germline, CDR1 is SGHVS, CDR2 FNYEAQ. CDR3 length: 15 amino acids. In DNA form, the CDR3 reads TGTGCCAGCAGCTTAGCGGGAGCCTCTAATGAAAAACTGTTTTTT. This codes for CASSLAGASNEKLFF.

This chain uses TRBV11-1 with TRBJ2-5, with 9 bases fitting TRBD1. CDR3 size: 18 residues. The V gene's germline CDR1 is SGHAT and CDR2 FQDESV (reference sequence). J was trimmed by 2 bases and V by 1 base; bases with no gene match: 11. The CDR3 sequence is CASSLEDRGLLLQETQYF. CDR3 DNA: TGTGCCAGCAGCTTAGAGGACAGGGGCCTACTATTGCAAGAGACCCAGTACTTC.

The chain has TRBV7-9 and TRBJ2-6; D not certain. V lost 2 bases and J 0 bases, leaving 5 bases between the germline ends. The CDR3 sequence is 15 residues long. Germline V CDR1 and CDR2: SEHNR, FQNEAQ (reference sequence). CDR3 sequence reads: CASSLTFSGANVLTF. As DNA, the CDR3 is TGTGCCAGCAGCTTAACTTTCTCTGGGGCCAACGTCCTGACTTTC. Variable domain in full (rest from reference TRBV7-9 and TRBJ2-6): DTGVSQNPRHKITKRGQNVTFRCDPISEHNRLYWYRQTLGQGPEFLTYFQNEAQLEKSRLLSDRFSAERPKGSFSTLEIQRTEQGDSAMYLCASSLTFSGANVLTFGAGSRLTVL.

The sample holds many counts of this clonotype. The rearrangement joins TRBV29-1 to TRBJ2-1; 12 nucleotides align to TRBD2. After removal of 8 bases from V and 6 bases from J, the junction contained 11 bases not matched to a gene. The CDR3 totals 15 residues. Germline CDR1 SQVTM, CDR2 ANQGSEA. CDR3 nucleotide sequence: TGCAGCTCTGGACTAGCGGGAACTACTCCCAATGAGCAGTTCTTC. Its translation: CSSGLAGTTPNEQFF.

This clonotype has only a few counts. The chain joins TRBV20-1 to TRBJ2-2; possibly TRBD1 for D (6 bases). V was shortened by 5 bases and J by 7 bases, with 8 bases between the two germline ends. CDR1 is DFQATT and CDR2 is SNEGSKA in the germline V gene (reference sequence). The CDR3 is 11 residues long. The CDR3 sequence is CSAQGIGELFF. CDR3 bases: TGCAGTGCTCAGGGGATCGGGGAGCTGTTTTTT.

The genes are TRBV29-1 and TRBJ2-3; 10 bases fit TRBD2. The germline V gene has CDR1 SQVTM and CDR2 ANQGSEA. The ends lost 6 bases at V and 5 bases at J; junction bases unmatched: 8. CDR3 size: 14 residues. CDR3 sequence: CSVPGGTSVDTQYF. The CDR3 region has the DNA TGCAGCGTCCCCGGCGGGACTAGCGTAGATACGCAGTATTTT.

The chain carries TRBV20-1 and TRBJ1-5; 7 nucleotides align to TRBD1. The V gene's germline CDR1 is DFQATT and CDR2 SNEGSKA (reference sequence). The junction had 11 bases not matched to a gene; V was cut back by 5 bases and J by 7 bases. This CDR3 spans 14 amino acids. The CDR3 spells CSALNRGRGQPQHF. The CDR3 region has the DNA TGCAGTGCTCTAAACAGGGGCCGAGGGCAGCCCCAGCATTTT.

This clonotype has just a few counts. The rearrangement uses TRBV20-1 and TRBJ2-7; D remains ambiguous. The CDR3 covers 9 residues. Looked up from germline, CDR1 is DFQATT and CDR2 is SNEGSKA (reference sequence). V lost 3 bases to trimming and J lost 7 bases, with 4 bases between them. This chain's CDR3 is CSASKEQYF. As DNA, the CDR3 is TGCAGTGCTAGTAAAGAGCAGTACTTC.

The chain links TRBV7-3 to TRBJ2-1; possible D gene TRBD1, 5 bases. V was clipped by 1 base and J by 5 bases, with 9 bases between them. CDR1 and CDR2 from the germline V gene are SGHTA and FQGTGA. The CDR3 covers 14 residues. The CDR3 region has the DNA TGTGCCAGCAGCTTAAGCATGACAGACAATGAGCAGTTCTTC. Translation gives CASSLSMTDNEQFF.

The V and J genes are TRBV20-1 and TRBJ1-2, with D possibly matching TRBD1 (5 bases). The ends were cut back, 0 bases at V and 6 bases at J, with 11 bases in the middle. This CDR3 region has 13 residues. Germline V gives CDR1 DFQATT, CDR2 SNEGSKA (reference sequence). The CDR3 DNA reads TGCAGTGCTAGAGAGCCAGGGAAGGATGGCTACACCTTC. Translating it yields CSAREPGKDGYTF.

The V and J genes are TRBV5-1 and TRBJ2-7, with D tentatively TRBD1 (5 bases). The V end was cut by 1 base, the J end by 7 bases, with 12 bases between. The germline CDR1 and CDR2 sequences are SGHRS and YFSETQ. The CDR3 sequence is 13 residues long. CDR3 protein: CASSLTQGWEQYF. CDR3 DNA: TGCGCCAGCAGCTTGACCCAGGGATGGGAGCAGTACTTC.

This clonotype was counted many times. The chain is built from TRBV12-3 or TRBV12-4 and TRBJ2-5, with D hard to call. V lost 5 bases to trimming and J lost 5 bases, with 12 bases between them. CDR3 size: 13 residues. CDR3 sequence: CASSLLTGETQYF. The CDR3 DNA follows: TGTGCCAGCAGTCTGCTAACCGGGGAGACCCAGTACTTC.

This clonotype was seen a few times. The J gene is TRBJ1-6, the V gene TRBV7-2; a possible D gene is TRBD1 (5 bases). Trimming stripped 4 bases from V and 13 bases from J, with 8 bases between. Germline V gives CDR1 SGHTA, CDR2 FQGNSA. This CDR3 is 11 amino acids long. In DNA form, the CDR3 reads TGTGCCAGCAGCTCAAGACAGCCCCTCCACTTT. Its translation: CASSSRQPLHF.

This clonotype was seen repeatedly, ten times or more. V usage is TRBV11-3 and J usage is TRBJ2-1; D call uncertain. The V end lost 1 base, the J end lost 5 bases, and 9 bases lay between the germline ends. CDR3 length: 14 residues. From germline, CDR1 is SGHNT and CDR2 YENEEA. In DNA, the CDR3 is TGTGCCAGCAGCTTAGGGGCGGCCCACAATGAGCAGTTCTTC. Translating it yields CASSLGAAHNEQFF. Using reference TRBV11-3 and TRBJ2-1 for the parts outside the CDR3, the full variable domain is EAGVVQSPRYKIIEKKQPVAFWCNPISGHNTLYWYLQNLGQGPELLIRYENEEAVDDSQLPKDRFSAERLKGVDSTLKIQPAELGDSAVYLCASSLGAAHNEQFFGPGTRLTVL.

The chain carries TRBV10-3 and TRBJ2-6, with D possibly matching TRBD1 (5 bases). The CDR3 loop spans 20 amino acids. From germline, CDR1 is ENHRY and CDR2 SYGVKD. Between the trimmed V and J ends, which lost 0 bases and 0 bases, there was a span of 18 bases. The CDR3 nucleotides are TGTGCCATCAGTGAGTCCCCCGGACGCCAAAGGGGCTCTGGGGCCAACGTCCTGACTTTC. This sequence encodes CAISESPGRQRGSGANVLTF.

The gene calls are TRBV5-5 and TRBJ2-7; no clear D. Germline lookup yields CDR1 SGHKS and CDR2 YYEKEE (reference sequence). The CDR3 loop spans 13 amino acids. The V end was cut by 4 bases, the J end by 6 bases, with 14 bases between. CDR3 DNA sequence: TGTGCCAGCAGCCGCGATCTACCCTGCGAGCAGTACTTC. Translated: CASSRDLPCEQYF.

The chain combines TRBV7-6 with TRBJ2-1; 9 positions agree with TRBD2. The CDR3 covers 15 residues. The ends lost 2 bases at V and 7 bases at J; junction bases unmatched: 6. Germline V CDR1 and CDR2: SGHVS, FNYEAQ. DNA of the CDR3: TGTGCCAGCAGCTTATCGGCGGGAGGGCCGAATGAGCAGTTCTTC. Its translation: CASSLSAGGPNEQFF.

This clonotype was counted a few times. J is TRBJ1-1 and V is TRBV6-1; D perhaps matches TRBD1 (5 bases). The V and J ends lost 7 bases and 0 bases respectively, with 15 bases between them. Germline V gives CDR1 MNHNS, CDR2 SASEGT. This CDR3 spans 15 amino acids. CDR3 residues: CASTTWGTLNTEAFF. The DNA of the CDR3 is TGTGCCAGCACCACCTGGGGCACTTTGAACACTGAAGCTTTCTTT.

In its sample, this clonotype was seen a few times. The chain carries TRBV18 and TRBJ1-4; D is ambiguous. CDR3 length: 13 residues. Looked up from germline, CDR1 is KGHSH and CDR2 is LQKENI. With 4 bases removed from V and 8 bases from J, the gap between germline ends came to 11 bases. CDR3 protein: CASSLTGHEKLFF. Here the CDR3 DNA reads TGTGCCAGCTCACTAACGGGCCACGAAAAACTGTTTTTT. The full variable domain, its missing parts supplied by reference TRBV18 and TRBJ1-4, is NAGVMQNPRHLVRRRGQEARLRCSPMKGHSHVYWYRQLPEEGLKFMVYLQKENIIDESGMPKERFSAEFPKEGPSILRIQQVVRGDSAAYFCASSLTGHEKLFFGSGTQLSVL.

This clonotype was counted a few times. The rearrangement links TRBV20-1 to TRBJ2-3, with 8 bases fitting TRBD2. The V and J ends lost 4 bases and 1 base, in that order; junction bases with no gene match: 1. Germline V CDR1 and CDR2: DFQATT, SNEGSKA (reference sequence). The CDR3 covers 13 residues. This CDR3 is CSAKTSGTDTQYF. In DNA form, the CDR3 reads TGCAGTGCTAAGACTAGCGGCACAGATACGCAGTATTTT.

This clonotype was observed a handful of times. The chain links TRBV6-5 to TRBJ2-3, with D perhaps matching TRBD1 (5 bases). CDR1 and CDR2 (germline): MNHEY, SVGAGI. Trimming took off 2 bases at V and 1 base at J, with 13 bases between the two ends. The CDR3 totals 16 residues. For the CDR3, the DNA is TGTGCCAGCAGTTACCTGAGTCAGGGCGGCACAGATACGCAGTATTTT. Translation gives CASSYLSQGGTDTQYF.

The chain couples TRBV29-1 to TRBJ2-1, with D hard to call. CDR3 size: 12 residues. Trimming left V 4 bases short and J 6 bases short, with 10 bases between. Germline lookup yields CDR1 SQVTM and CDR2 ANQGSEA. The CDR3 bases are TGCAGCGTTGCGGTGACCCGCAATGAGCAGTTCTTC. Its translation is CSVAVTRNEQFF.

The J gene is TRBJ2-2, the V gene TRBV6-2 or TRBV6-3; TRBD1 is a possible D gene (8 bases). Per germline, CDR1 MNHEY and CDR2 SVGEGT. CDR3 length: 14 amino acids. The ends were cut back, 10 bases at V and 5 bases at J, with 17 bases in the middle. Here the CDR3 reads CATGDRGGTGELFF. The CDR3 bases are TGTGCCACAGGAGACAGGGGAGGGACCGGGGAGCTGTTTTTT.

This chain connects TRBV4-3 to TRBJ1-4; D unresolved. Deletions cut 1 base from V and 5 bases from J, with 8 bases between. The CDR3 sequence is 14 residues long. Germline V lookup: CDR1 LGHNA, CDR2 YSLEER. The CDR3 region is CASSQGHNNEKLFF. The DNA for the CDR3 is TGCGCCAGCAGCCAAGGCCATAACAATGAAAAACTGTTTTTT.

V and J are TRBV12-3 or TRBV12-4 and TRBJ1-5; D is undetermined. V dropped 5 bases and J dropped 3 bases, with 5 bases sitting between them. CDR3 length: 12 amino acids. The CDR3 spells CASSNVNQPQHF. The CDR3 DNA is TGTGCCAGCAGTAACGTCAATCAGCCCCAGCATTTT.

This chain connects TRBV7-8 to TRBJ2-7; D not certain. The CDR3 has 14 amino acids. The germline V gene has CDR1 SGHVS and CDR2 FQNEAQ. Trimming left V 0 bases short and J 5 bases short, with 11 bases between. The CDR3 spells CASSLARVPHEQYF. The CDR3, as DNA: TGTGCCAGCAGCTTAGCCAGAGTTCCCCACGAGCAGTACTTC. Full variable domain (rest looked up from reference TRBV7-8 and TRBJ2-7): GAGVSQSPRYKVAKRGQDVALRCDPISGHVSLFWYQQALGQGPEFLTYFQNEAQLDKSGLPSDRFFAERPEGSVSTLKIQRTQQEDSAVYLCASSLARVPHEQYFGPGTRLTVT.

This clonotype has just a few counts. The V and J genes are TRBV29-1 and TRBJ1-2, with D uncertain. The CDR3 has 13 residues. CDR1 is SQVTM, CDR2 ANQGSEA, per germline. V shed 3 bases and J shed 3 bases, with 11 bases lying between them. CDR3 residues: CSVDSLYDYGYTF. In DNA, the CDR3 is TGCAGCGTTGATTCGTTGTATGACTATGGCTACACCTTC.

This clonotype was counted between two and nine times. The rearrangement uses TRBV30 and TRBJ1-5; D gene unclear. The CDR3 totals 12 residues. V was cut by 2 bases and J by 5 bases, with 7 bases left in between. The germline gives CDR1 GTSNPN, CDR2 SVGIG (reference sequence). The CDR3 sequence is CAWSWGDQPQHF. The CDR3 coding sequence is TGTGCCTGGAGTTGGGGAGATCAGCCCCAGCATTTT. The whole variable domain, remainder taken from reference TRBV30 and TRBJ1-5, is SQTIHQWPATLVQPVGSPLSLECTVEGTSNPNLYWYRQAAGRGLQLLFYSVGIGQISSEVPQNLSASRPQDRQFILSSKKLLLSDSGFYLCAWSWGDQPQHFGDGTRLSIL.